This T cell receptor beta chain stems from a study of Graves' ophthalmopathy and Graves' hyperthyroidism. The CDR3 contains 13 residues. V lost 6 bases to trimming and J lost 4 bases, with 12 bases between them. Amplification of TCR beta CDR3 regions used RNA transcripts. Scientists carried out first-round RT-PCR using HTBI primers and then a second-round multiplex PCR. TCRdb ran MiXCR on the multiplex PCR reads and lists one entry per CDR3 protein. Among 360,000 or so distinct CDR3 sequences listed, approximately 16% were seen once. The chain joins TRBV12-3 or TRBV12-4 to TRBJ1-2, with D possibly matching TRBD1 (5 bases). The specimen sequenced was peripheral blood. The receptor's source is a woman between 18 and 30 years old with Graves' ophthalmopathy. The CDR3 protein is CASSSLRVYGYTF. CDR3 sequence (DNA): TGTGCCAGCAGCTCACTCAGGGTCTATGGCTACACCTTC.